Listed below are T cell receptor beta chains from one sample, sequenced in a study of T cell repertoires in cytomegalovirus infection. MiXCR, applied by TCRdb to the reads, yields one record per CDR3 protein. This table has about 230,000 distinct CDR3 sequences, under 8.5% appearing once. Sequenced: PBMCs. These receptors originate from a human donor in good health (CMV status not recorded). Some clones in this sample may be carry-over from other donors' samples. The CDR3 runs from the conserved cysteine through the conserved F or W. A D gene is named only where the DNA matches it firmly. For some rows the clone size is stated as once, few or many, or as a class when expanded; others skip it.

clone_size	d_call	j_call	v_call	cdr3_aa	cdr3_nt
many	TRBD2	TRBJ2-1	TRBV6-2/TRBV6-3	CASTSTSGGVNEQFF	TGTGCCAGCACCTCGACTAGCGGGGGGGTCAATGAGCAGTTCTTC
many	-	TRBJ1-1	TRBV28	CASSTYWTANTEAFF	TGTGCCAGCAGTACCTACTGGACGGCTAACACTGAAGCTTTCTTT
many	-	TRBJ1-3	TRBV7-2	CASSLQRRSSGNTIYF	TGTGCCAGCAGCTTACAGCGTAGAAGCTCTGGAAACACCATATATTTT
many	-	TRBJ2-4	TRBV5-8	CASSLYPEGIQYF	TGTGCCAGCAGCTTATACCCCGAGGGCATTCAGTACTTC
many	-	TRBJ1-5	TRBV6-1	CASSAVRAVGNQPQHF	TGTGCCAGCAGCGCAGTCAGGGCGGTGGGCAATCAGCCCCAGCATTTT
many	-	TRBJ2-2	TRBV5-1	CASSLVEGAGSGELFF	TGCGCCAGCAGCTTGGTGGAGGGCGCGGGATCCGGGGAGCTGTTTTTT
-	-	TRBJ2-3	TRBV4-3	CASSQVAGTDTQYF	TGCGCCAGCAGCCAAGTTGCGGGCACAGATACGCAGTATTTT
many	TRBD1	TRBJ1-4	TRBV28	CASKDRGGVNEKLFF	TGTGCCAGCAAGGACAGGGGCGGAGTTAATGAAAAACTGTTTTTT
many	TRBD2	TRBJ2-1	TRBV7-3	CASSLSGGANEQFF	TGTGCCAGCAGCTTGAGCGGGGGGGCGAATGAGCAGTTCTTC
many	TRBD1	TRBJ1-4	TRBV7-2	CASSSESGGSEKLFF	TGTGCCAGCAGCTCAGAGTCAGGGGGGAGTGAAAAACTGTTTTTT
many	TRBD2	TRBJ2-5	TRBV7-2	CASSLVRGQETQYF	TGTGCCAGCAGCTTAGTGCGGGGGCAAGAGACCCAGTACTTC
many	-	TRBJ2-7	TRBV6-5	CASSYSGGGEYVF	TGTGCCAGCAGTTACTCGGGAGGGGGCGAATATGTTTTC
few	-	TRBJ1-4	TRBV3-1	CASSQGALTNEKLFF	TGTGCCAGCAGCCAAGGAGCATTAACTAATGAAAAACTGTTTTTT
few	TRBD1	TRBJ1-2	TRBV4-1	CASSPTDRVSGYTF	TGCGCCAGCAGCCCCACCGACAGGGTGTCCGGCTACACCTTC
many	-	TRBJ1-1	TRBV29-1	CSVEGLTEAFF	TGCAGCGTTGAGGGGCTCACTGAAGCTTTCTTT
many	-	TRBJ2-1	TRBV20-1	CSARDEGDFSYNEQFF	TGCAGTGCTAGAGATGAGGGGGACTTCTCCTACAATGAGCAGTTCTTC